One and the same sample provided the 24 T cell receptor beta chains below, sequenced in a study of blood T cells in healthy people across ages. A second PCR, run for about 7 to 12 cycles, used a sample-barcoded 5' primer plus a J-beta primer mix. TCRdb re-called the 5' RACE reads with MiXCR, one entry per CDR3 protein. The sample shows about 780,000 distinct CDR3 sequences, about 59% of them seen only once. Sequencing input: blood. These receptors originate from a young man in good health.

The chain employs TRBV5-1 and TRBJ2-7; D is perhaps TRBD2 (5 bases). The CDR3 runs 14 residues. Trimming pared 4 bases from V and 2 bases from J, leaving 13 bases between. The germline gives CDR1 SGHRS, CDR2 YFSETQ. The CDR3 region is CASSPREGTYEQYF. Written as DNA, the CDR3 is TGCGCCAGCAGCCCCCGGGAAGGCACCTACGAGCAGTACTTC.

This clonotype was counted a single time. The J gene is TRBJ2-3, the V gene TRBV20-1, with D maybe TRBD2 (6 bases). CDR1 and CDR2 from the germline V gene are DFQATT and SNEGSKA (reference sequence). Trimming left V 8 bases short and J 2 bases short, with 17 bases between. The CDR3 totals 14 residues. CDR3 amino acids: CSRGGGGFTDTQYF. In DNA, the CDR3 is TGCAGTCGGGGAGGTGGGGGATTCACAGATACGCAGTATTTT.

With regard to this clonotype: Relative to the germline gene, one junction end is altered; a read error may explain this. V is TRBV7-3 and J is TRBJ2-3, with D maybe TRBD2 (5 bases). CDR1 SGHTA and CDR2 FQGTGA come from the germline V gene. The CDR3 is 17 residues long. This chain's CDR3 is CAGSLGLGMGGTDTQYF. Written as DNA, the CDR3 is TGTGCCGGCAGCTTAGGGTTGGGTATGGGCGGGACAGATACGCAGTATTTT. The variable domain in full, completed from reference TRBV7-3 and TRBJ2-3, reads GAGVSQTPSNKVTEKGKYVELRCDPISGHTALYWYRQSLGQGPEFLIYFQGTGAADDSGLPNDRFFAVRPEGSVSTLKIQRTERGDSAVYLCAGSLGLGMGGTDTQYFGPGTRLTVL.

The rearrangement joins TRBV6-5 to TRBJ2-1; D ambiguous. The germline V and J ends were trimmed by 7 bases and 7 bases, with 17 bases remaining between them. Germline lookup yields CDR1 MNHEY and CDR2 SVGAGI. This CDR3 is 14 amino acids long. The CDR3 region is CASTYGRVGNEQFF. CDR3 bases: TGTGCCAGCACCTACGGTCGGGTGGGGAATGAGCAGTTCTTC.

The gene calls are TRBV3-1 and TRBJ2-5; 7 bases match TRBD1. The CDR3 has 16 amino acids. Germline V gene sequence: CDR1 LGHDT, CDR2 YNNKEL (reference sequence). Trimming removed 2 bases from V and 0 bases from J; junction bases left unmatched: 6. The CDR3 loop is CASSQPWTGYQETQYF. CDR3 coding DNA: TGTGCCAGCAGCCAACCCTGGACAGGTTACCAAGAGACCCAGTACTTC.

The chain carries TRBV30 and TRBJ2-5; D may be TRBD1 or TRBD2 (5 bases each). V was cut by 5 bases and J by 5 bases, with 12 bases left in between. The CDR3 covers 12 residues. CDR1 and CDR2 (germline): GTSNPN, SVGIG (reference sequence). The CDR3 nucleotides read TGTGCCTGGGATGGGGGAACGGAGACCCAGTACTTC. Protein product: CAWDGGTETQYF.

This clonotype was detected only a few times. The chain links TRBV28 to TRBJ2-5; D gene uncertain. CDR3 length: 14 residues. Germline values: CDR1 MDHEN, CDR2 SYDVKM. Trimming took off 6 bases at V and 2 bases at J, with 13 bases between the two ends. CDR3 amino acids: CASSLAGFQETQYF. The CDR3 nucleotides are TGTGCCAGCAGCTTAGCAGGCTTTCAAGAGACCCAGTACTTC.

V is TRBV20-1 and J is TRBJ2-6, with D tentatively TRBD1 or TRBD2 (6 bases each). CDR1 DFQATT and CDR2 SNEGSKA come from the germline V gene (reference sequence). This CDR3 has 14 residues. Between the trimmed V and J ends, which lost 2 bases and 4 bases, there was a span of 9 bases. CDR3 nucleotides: TGCAGTGCTAGAAGGGGGGCAGGGGCCAACGTCCTGACTTTC. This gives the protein CSARRGAGANVLTF.

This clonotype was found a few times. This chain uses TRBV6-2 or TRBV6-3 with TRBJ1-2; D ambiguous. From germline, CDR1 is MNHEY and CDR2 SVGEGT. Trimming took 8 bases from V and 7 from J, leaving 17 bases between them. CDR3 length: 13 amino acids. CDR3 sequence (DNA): TGTGCCAGCCGCTTGGACCTAGGTTTTGGCTACACCTTC. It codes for CASRLDLGFGYTF.

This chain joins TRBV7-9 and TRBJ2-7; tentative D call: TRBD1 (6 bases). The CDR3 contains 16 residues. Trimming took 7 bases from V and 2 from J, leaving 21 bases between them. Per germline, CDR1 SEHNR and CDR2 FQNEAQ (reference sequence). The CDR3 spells CASNTDRDTLPYEQYF. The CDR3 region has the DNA TGTGCCAGCAACACCGATCGGGACACACTACCCTACGAGCAGTACTTC.

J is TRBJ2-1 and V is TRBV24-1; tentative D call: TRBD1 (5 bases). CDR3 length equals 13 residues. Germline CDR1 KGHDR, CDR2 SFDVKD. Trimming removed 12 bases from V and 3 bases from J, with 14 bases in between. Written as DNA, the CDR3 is TGTGCCGCGTCGACAGCCCACTACAATGAGCAGTTCTTC. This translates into CAASTAHYNEQFF.

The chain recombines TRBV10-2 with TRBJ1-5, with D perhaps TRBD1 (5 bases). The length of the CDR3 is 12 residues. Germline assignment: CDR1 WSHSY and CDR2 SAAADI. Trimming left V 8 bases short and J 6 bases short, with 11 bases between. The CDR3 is CASGALGQPQHF. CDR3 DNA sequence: TGCGCCAGCGGGGCCCTGGGTCAGCCCCAGCATTTT.

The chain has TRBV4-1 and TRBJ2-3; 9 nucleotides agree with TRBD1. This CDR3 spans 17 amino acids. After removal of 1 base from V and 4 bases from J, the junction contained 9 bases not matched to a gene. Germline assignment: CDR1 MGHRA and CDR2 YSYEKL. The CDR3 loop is CASSQAGTGFSADTQYF. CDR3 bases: TGCGCCAGCAGCCAAGCCGGGACAGGGTTCAGCGCAGATACGCAGTATTTT.

The CDR3 DNA reads TGTGCCAGCAGCTCGACCTTGACAGGCACAAGGGGAGATGAGCAGTTCTTC. This gives the protein CASSSTLTGTRGDEQFF. The chain employs TRBV9 and TRBJ2-1; perhaps TRBD1 as D (6 bases). CDR1 is SGDLS and CDR2 is YYNGEE in the germline V gene. The CDR3 length is 17 residues. The ends were cut back, 4 bases at V and 8 bases at J, with 25 bases in the middle.

The CDR3 DNA reads TGTGCCACCAGCCAATACCCAGGACAGGGGATGGATCAGCCCCAGCATTTT. It codes for CATSQYPGQGMDQPQHF. The V gene is TRBV15, the J gene TRBJ1-5, with 9 bases fitting TRBD1. The CDR3 runs to 17 residues. The V gene's germline CDR1 is LNHNV and CDR2 YYDKDF (reference sequence). The J segment lost 5 bases and the V segment lost 5 bases, leaving 13 bases of the junction unmatched.

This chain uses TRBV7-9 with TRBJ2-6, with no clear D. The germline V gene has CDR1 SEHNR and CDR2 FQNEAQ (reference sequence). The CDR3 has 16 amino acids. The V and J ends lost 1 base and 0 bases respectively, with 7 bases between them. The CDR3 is CASSLVGDSGANVLTF. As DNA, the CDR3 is TGTGCCAGCAGCTTAGTGGGCGACTCTGGGGCCAACGTCCTGACTTTC.

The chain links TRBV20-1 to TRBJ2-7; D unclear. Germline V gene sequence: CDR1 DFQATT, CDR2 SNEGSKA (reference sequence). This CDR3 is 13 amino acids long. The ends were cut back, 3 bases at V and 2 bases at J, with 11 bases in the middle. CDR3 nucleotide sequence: TGCAGTGCTAGGGGTGGCAGCGCCTACGAGCAGTACTTC. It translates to CSARGGSAYEQYF.

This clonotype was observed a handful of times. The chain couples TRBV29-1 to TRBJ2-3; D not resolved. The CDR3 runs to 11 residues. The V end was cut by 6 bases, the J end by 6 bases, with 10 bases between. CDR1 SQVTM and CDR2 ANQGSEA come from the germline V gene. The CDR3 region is CSVVRQDTQYF. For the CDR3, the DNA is TGCAGCGTGGTTAGGCAGGATACGCAGTATTTT.

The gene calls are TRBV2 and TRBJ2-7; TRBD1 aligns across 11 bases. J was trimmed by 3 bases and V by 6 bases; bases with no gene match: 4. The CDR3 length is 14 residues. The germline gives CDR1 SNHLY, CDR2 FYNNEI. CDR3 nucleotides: TGTGCCAGCAGGAGGGACAGGGGGATCTACGAGCAGTACTTC. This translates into CASRRDRGIYEQYF.

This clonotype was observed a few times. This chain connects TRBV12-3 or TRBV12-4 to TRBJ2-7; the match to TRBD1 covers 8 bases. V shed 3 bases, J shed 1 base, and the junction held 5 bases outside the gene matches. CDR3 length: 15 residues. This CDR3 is CASSFEQGVSYEQYF. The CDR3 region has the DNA TGTGCCAGCAGTTTCGAACAGGGGGTTTCCTACGAGCAGTACTTC.

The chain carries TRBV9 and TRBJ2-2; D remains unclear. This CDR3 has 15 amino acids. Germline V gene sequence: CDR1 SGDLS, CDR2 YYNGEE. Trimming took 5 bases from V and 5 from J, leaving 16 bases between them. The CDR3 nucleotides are TGTGCCAGCAGATCAACTAACCGCCTTACCGGGGAGCTGTTTTTT. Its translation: CASRSTNRLTGELFF. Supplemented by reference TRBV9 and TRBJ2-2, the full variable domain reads DSGVTQTPKHLITATGQRVTLRCSPRSGDLSVYWYQQSLDQGLQFLIQYYNGEERAKGNILERFSAQQFPDLHSELNLSSLELGDSALYFCASRSTNRLTGELFFGEGSRLTVL.

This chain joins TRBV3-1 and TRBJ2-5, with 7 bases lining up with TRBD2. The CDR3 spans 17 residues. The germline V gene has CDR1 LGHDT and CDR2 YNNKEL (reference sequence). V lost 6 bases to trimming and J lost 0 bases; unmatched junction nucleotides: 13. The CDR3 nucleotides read TGTGCCAGCAGTCATACGGGGTTCGCGGGGGACCAAGAGACCCAGTACTTC. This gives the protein CASSHTGFAGDQETQYF.

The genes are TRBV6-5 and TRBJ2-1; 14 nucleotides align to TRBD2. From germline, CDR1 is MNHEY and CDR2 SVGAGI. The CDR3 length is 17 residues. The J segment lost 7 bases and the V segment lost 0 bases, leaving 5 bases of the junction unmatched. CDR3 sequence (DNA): TGTGCCAGCAGTTACTCTAAGACTAGCGGGGGGGCAAATGAGCAGTTCTTC. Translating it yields CASSYSKTSGGANEQFF.

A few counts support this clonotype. CDR3 nucleotides: TGTGCCAGCAGTGAGGACAGCCAAGAGACCCAGTACTTC. Its protein is CASSEDSQETQYF. The genes are TRBV6-2 or TRBV6-3 and TRBJ2-5; possibly TRBD1 for D (6 bases). The CDR3 runs to 13 residues. Trimming stripped 5 bases from V and 1 base from J, with 8 bases between. The germline V gene has CDR1 MNHEY and CDR2 SVGEGT.